These 18 T cell receptor beta chains came from one sample sequenced in a study of T cell responses to AZD1222 COVID-19 vaccine. Some clones are missing from TCRdb's copy, which holds only in-frame ones; the method was immunoSEQ multiplex PCR. The profile covers 150,000 to 250,000 clones, with about nine tenths appearing a single time and 3.4% taken by the ten largest. Source: peripheral blood, taken 28 days after the second AZD1222 dose. Receptor source: an adult who received the AZD1222 COVID-19 vaccine.

The chain joins TRBV9 to TRBJ1-2, with TRBD1 matching over 7 bases. There are 14 residues in the CDR3. Germline values: CDR1 SGDLS, CDR2 YYNGEE. Unmatched junction bases numbered 8, after V lost 3 bases and J lost 6 bases. The CDR3 region is CASSESRDRDGYTF. For the CDR3, the DNA is TGTGCCAGCAGCGAAAGCCGGGACAGAGATGGCTACACCTTC.

This chain joins TRBV19 and TRBJ2-1; no clear D gene. The ends were cut back, 1 base at V and 4 bases at J, with 5 bases in the middle. Germline V CDR1 and CDR2: LNHDA, SQIVND (reference sequence). There are 13 residues in the CDR3. DNA of the CDR3: TGTGCCAGTAGTATAGGGTTATACAATGAGCAGTTCTTC. This gives the protein CASSIGLYNEQFF. The entire variable domain, with the rest obtained from reference TRBV19 and TRBJ2-1, is as follows: DGGITQSPKYLFRKEGQNVTLSCEQNLNHDAMYWYRQDPGQGLRLIYYSQIVNDFQKGDIAEGYSVSREKKESFPLTVTSAQKNPTAFYLCASSIGLYNEQFFGPGTRLTVL.

The rearrangement links TRBV13 to TRBJ1-2; no definite D call. The CDR3 runs 16 residues. The germline V gene has CDR1 PRHDT and CDR2 FYEKMQ (reference sequence). V shed 6 bases and J shed 7 bases, with 24 bases lying between them. The DNA for the CDR3 is TGTGCCAGCAGTTTCGGTTTATTCGTTCCGGCCTCTGGCTACACCTTC. Translated: CASSFGLFVPASGYTF.

The chain recombines TRBV11-2 with TRBJ2-3; D unclear. Trimming removed 5 bases at V and 2 bases at J, with 5 bases between. The germline gives CDR1 SGHAT, CDR2 FQNNGV. CDR3 length: 12 amino acids. CDR3 sequence reads: CASSRDTDTQYF. The CDR3, as DNA: TGTGCCAGCAGCAGGGACACAGATACGCAGTATTTT.

This sequence joins TRBV6-5 and TRBJ1-5; the D gene is possibly TRBD1 (5 bases). Germline-derived CDR1 and CDR2 are MNHEY and SVGAGI. The CDR3 is made up of 14 amino acids. The V end was cut by 2 bases, the J end by 7 bases, with 12 bases between. CDR3 sequence: CASSYSQGSQPQHF. The CDR3 region has the DNA TGTGCCAGCAGTTACAGTCAGGGTTCGCAGCCCCAGCATTTT.

Worth noting for this clone: The sample has other DNA sequences that encode this CDR3 too. The chain is built from TRBV6-5 and TRBJ1-5; D not resolved. CDR1 is MNHEY, CDR2 SVGAGI, per germline. Trimming pared 2 bases from V and 1 base from J, leaving 6 bases between. The CDR3 is 14 amino acids. The CDR3 DNA follows: TGTGCCAGCAGTTACAGTAGGAGCAATCAGCCCCAGCATTTT. Its protein is CASSYSRSNQPQHF.

CDR3 amino acids: CASSLPDRSTEAFF. CDR3 bases: TGTGCCAGCAGTTTACCGGACCGAAGCACTGAAGCTTTCTTT. The genes are TRBV27 and TRBJ1-1; no reliable D call. Germline CDR1 reads MNHEY; CDR2 reads SMNVEV (reference sequence). The CDR3 extends over 14 amino acids. V was trimmed by 2 bases and J by 4 bases, leaving 11 bases between them.

The chain links TRBV7-2 to TRBJ2-7; weak D call: TRBD2 (6 bases). V was trimmed by 3 bases and J by 2 bases, leaving 14 bases between them. Per germline, CDR1 SGHTA and CDR2 FQGNSA. The CDR3 totals 15 residues. The CDR3 DNA is TGTGCCAGCAGCTTTGGTAGCGGTGGGACCTACGAGCAGTACTTC. This sequence encodes CASSFGSGGTYEQYF.

This clone was recorded once. The rearrangement uses TRBV2 and TRBJ1-6; D gene ambiguous. Germline V gives CDR1 SNHLY, CDR2 FYNNEI. Between the trimmed V and J ends, which lost 3 bases and 5 bases, there was a span of 14 bases. The CDR3 length is 16 residues. The chain's CDR3 is CASSDPTTYDNSPLHF. CDR3 DNA: TGTGCCAGCAGTGACCCCACGACGTACGATAATTCACCCCTCCACTTT.

Regarding this clone: A read error may account for a junction end that differs from germline. The CDR3 is CASRATSGDGRLF. The CDR3 bases are TGTGCCAGCAGGGCAACTAGCGGGGACGGGAGGCTCTTC. The chain uses TRBV2 and TRBJ2-1; 10 nucleotides line up with TRBD2. The CDR3 runs to 13 residues. Germline V CDR1 and CDR2: SNHLY, FYNNEI.

This chain joins TRBV6-5 and TRBJ1-5; D unclear. CDR1 and CDR2 (germline): MNHEY, SVGAGI. V gave up 2 bases and J gave up 7 bases, with 9 bases separating them. The CDR3 covers 13 residues. DNA for the CDR3: TGTGCCAGCAGTTACCTTGGAGAACAGCCCCAGCATTTT. It codes for CASSYLGEQPQHF.

The CDR3 region is CASSESGGVNQPQHF. Here the CDR3 DNA reads TGTGCCAGCAGTGAATCAGGAGGGGTGAATCAGCCCCAGCATTTT. The chain carries TRBV2 and TRBJ1-5; D perhaps matches TRBD1 (5 bases). The CDR3 has 15 amino acids. V was clipped by 2 bases and J by 4 bases, with 12 bases between them. Germline lookup yields CDR1 SNHLY and CDR2 FYNNEI.

The rearrangement uses TRBV5-8 and TRBJ1-2; possible D gene TRBD1, 5 bases. Germline V CDR1 and CDR2: SGHTS, YDEGEE. Trimming shortened V by 0 bases and J by 4 bases, and 16 bases separated the two germline ends. This CDR3 is 16 amino acids long. DNA of the CDR3: TGTGCCAGCAGCTTGGCTGGGCAGGACATGGCCTATGGCTACACCTTC. Its protein product is CASSLAGQDMAYGYTF.

CDR3 in amino acids: CASSFWHAGQGAYEQYF. CDR3 coding DNA: TGTGCCAGCAGTTTTTGGCACGCGGGACAGGGGGCCTACGAGCAGTACTTC. The rearrangement links TRBV28 to TRBJ2-7; 11 positions match TRBD1. The CDR3 loop spans 17 amino acids. Germline trimming cut 3 bases from V and 2 bases from J; bases unmatched to any gene: 9. Looked up from germline, CDR1 is MDHEN and CDR2 is SYDVKM.

This chain links TRBV7-3 with TRBJ1-5, with a possible D match to TRBD1 (6 bases). Germline CDR1 reads SGHTA; CDR2 reads FQGTGA. This CDR3 is built from 13 residues. V lost 4 bases and J lost 6, with 10 bases in between. For the CDR3, the DNA is TGTGCCAGCAGCTCCGGAGGGGGTCAGCCCCAGCATTTT. Translated: CASSSGGGQPQHF.

The rearrangement links TRBV11-2 to TRBJ2-2, with TRBD2 identical over 7 bases. Trimming took 2 bases from V and 6 from J; bases not matched to a gene: 3. This CDR3 comprises 14 residues. Germline values: CDR1 SGHAT, CDR2 FQNNGV. The CDR3 is CASSLRREPGELFF. The CDR3 nucleotides are TGTGCCAGCAGCTTAAGGCGGGAGCCCGGGGAGCTGTTTTTT.

The CDR3 DNA follows: TGTGCCAGCAGTTACTCGTGGGGGTGGGAACAGCCCCAGCATTTT. This sequence encodes CASSYSWGWEQPQHF. The chain couples TRBV6-5 to TRBJ1-5; D possibly corresponds to TRBD1 (5 bases). Germline CDR1 MNHEY, CDR2 SVGAGI. V lost 0 bases, J lost 7 bases, and 13 bases lay in between. CDR3 length: 15 amino acids.

This sequence joins TRBV29-1 and TRBJ2-7, with D perhaps matching TRBD2 (6 bases). The V end was cut by 6 bases, the J end by 4 bases, with 16 bases between. The V gene's germline CDR1 is SQVTM and CDR2 ANQGSEA. The CDR3 has 13 residues. The CDR3 sequence: CSVKLAPTYEQYF. The CDR3 DNA reads as TGCAGCGTCAAACTAGCACCGACTTACGAGCAGTACTTC.